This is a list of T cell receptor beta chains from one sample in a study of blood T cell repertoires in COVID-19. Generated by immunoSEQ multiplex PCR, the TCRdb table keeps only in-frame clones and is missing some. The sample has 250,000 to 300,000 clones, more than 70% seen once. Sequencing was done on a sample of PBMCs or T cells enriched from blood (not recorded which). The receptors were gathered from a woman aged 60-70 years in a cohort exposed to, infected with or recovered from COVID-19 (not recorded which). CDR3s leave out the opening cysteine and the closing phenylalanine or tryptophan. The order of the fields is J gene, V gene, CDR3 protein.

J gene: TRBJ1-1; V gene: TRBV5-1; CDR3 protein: ASSLTRTEAF
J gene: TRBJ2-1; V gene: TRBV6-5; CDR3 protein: AVGSGPSSYNEQF
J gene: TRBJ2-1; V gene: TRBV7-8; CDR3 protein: ASSLARLNEQF
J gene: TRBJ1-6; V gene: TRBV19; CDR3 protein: ASSVRDTYNSPLH
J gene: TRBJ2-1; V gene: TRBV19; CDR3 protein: ASSPQGANAEQF
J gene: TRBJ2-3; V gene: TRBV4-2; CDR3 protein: ASSQEGAGASTDTQY
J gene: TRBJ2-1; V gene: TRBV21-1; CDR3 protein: ASSKGASGTSNEQF
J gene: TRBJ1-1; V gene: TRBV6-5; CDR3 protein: ASSSTGTGTRREAF
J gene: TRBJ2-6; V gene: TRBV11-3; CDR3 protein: ASSLDRAPSGANVLT
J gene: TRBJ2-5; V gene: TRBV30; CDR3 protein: AYRDGTQY
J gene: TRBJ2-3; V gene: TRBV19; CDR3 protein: ASSISGSADTQY
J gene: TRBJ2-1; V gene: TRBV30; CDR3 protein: AWRFGTSDEQF
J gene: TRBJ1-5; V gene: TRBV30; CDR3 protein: AWNQGGGNQPQH
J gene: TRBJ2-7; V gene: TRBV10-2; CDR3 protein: ASSQQGQGGGEQY
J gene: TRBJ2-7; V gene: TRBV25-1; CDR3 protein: ASSKRQGGSSYEQY
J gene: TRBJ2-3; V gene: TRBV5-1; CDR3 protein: ASSSGLAGRTSTDTQY
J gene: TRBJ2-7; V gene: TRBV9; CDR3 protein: ASSALKAGTGYSEQY
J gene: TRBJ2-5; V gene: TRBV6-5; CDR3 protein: ASRSGQGSQETQY
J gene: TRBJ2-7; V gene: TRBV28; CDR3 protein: ASSLKGPPYEQY
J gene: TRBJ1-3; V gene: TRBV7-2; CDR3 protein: ASSRDNSGNTIY
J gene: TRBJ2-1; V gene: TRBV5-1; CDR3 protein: ASSLGREGYNEQF
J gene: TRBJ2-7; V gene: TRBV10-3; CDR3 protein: AISEGGRASEQY
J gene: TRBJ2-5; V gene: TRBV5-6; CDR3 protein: ASSEKFPGQGNQETQY
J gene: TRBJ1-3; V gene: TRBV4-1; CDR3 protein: ASSHQGFGNTIY
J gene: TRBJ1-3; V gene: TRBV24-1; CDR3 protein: ATSDYLIPTGNTIY
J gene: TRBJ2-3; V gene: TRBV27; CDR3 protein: ASSLFVRGSTDTQY
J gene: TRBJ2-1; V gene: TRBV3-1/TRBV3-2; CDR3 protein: ASSQDLLAPEQF
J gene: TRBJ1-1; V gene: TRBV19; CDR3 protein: ASSISPRVFARTEAF
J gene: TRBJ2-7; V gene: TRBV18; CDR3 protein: ASSPRELSSYEQY
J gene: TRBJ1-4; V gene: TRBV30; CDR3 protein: AWSPREGELF
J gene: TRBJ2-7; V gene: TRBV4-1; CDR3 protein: ASSQDFPGSSYEQY
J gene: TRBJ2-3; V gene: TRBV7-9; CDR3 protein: AIQVGLASTDTQY
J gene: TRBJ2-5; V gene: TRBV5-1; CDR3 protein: ASRLGTGQETQY
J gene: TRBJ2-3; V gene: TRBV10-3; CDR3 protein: AISAAGDADTQY
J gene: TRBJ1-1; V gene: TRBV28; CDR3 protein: ASSGEVNTEAF
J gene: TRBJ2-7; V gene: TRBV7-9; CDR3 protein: ASSLAPGPQLEQY
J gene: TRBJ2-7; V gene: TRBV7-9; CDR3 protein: ASSLVAGPEQY
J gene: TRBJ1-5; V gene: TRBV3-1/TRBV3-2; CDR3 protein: ASSLREEQPQH
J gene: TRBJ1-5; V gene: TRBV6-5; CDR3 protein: ASSYSREGSRPQH
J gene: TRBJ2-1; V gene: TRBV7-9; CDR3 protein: ASSFQGSSYNEQF
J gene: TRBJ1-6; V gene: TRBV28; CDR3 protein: ASSLDSPLH
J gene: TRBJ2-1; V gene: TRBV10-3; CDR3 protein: AIRAREDNEQF
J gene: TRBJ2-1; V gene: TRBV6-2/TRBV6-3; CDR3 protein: ASSYRLAGGHNEQF
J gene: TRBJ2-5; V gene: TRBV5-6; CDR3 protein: ASSSSTRDRIQETQY
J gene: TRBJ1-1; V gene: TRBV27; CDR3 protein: ASSWTGVRNAEAF
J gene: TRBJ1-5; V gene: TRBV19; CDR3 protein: AVSAGGNQPQH
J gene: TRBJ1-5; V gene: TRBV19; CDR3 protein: ASSKWTGRDQPQH